The 13 T cell receptor beta chains given below trace back to one sample, sequenced in a study of T cell repertoires in cytomegalovirus infection (dated by TCRdb to the late 2010s). The instrument given in TCRdb is Illumina HiSeq 1500. Using fastp at Q25 and MiXCR, TCRdb reprocessed the public reads and kept productive beta chains. All rows with the same CDR3 protein become a single entry with the most common DNA and genes. The sample table records 150,000 to 200,000 distinct CDR3 sequences; approximately 14% of these occur just once. The ten largest clones add up to 20% to 30% of the sample. Sequencing was done on a sample of PBMCs. The receptor set was obtained from a human donor in good health (CMV status not recorded). Some clones in this sample may be carry-over from other donors' samples.

This chain links TRBV29-1 with TRBJ2-7; tentative D call: TRBD2 (5 bases). The CDR3 loop spans 14 amino acids. Germline V gene lookup returns CDR1 SQVTM and CDR2 ANQGSEA. V lost 5 bases and J lost 4, with 18 bases in between. CDR3 in amino acids: CSVSRSAPGYEQYF. CDR3 nucleotide sequence: TGCAGCGTTTCACGTAGCGCCCCGGGGTACGAGCAGTACTTC.

This clonotype was found many times. CDR3 protein: CASSLRRRVYEQYF. The CDR3 bases are TGTGCCAGCAGTCTTCGACGCCGCGTCTACGAGCAGTACTTC. The rearrangement uses TRBV28 and TRBJ2-7, with D unresolved. V was trimmed by 5 bases and J by 3 bases, leaving 14 bases between them. The germline V gene encodes CDR1 MDHEN and CDR2 SYDVKM. This CDR3 spans 14 amino acids.

This rearrangement joins TRBV29-1 to TRBJ2-3; no clear D. Germline assignment: CDR1 SQVTM and CDR2 ANQGSEA. The CDR3 has 13 amino acids. V was trimmed by 4 bases and J by 4 bases, leaving 12 bases between them. The CDR3 loop is CSVAPKPPDTQYF. The CDR3 nucleotides read TGCAGCGTTGCCCCGAAGCCCCCAGATACGCAGTATTTT.

This clonotype was picked up a small number of times. The genes are TRBV29-1 and TRBJ2-7; 11 bases match TRBD1. With V trimmed by 3 bases and J by 3 bases, 4 bases remained unmatched. Per germline, CDR1 SQVTM and CDR2 ANQGSEA. The CDR3 extends over 14 amino acids. Written as DNA, the CDR3 is TGCAGCGTTGAGGTGGGGACAGGGGGCTACGAGCAGTACTTC. This codes for CSVEVGTGGYEQYF.

Only a few counts were recorded for this clonotype. J is TRBJ2-3 and V is TRBV25-1; 9 bases are a match to TRBD2. Trimming cost V 4 bases and J 2 bases; bases outside gene matches: 4. Germline V lookup: CDR1 MGHDK, CDR2 SYGVNS. CDR3 size: 15 residues. For the CDR3, the DNA is TGTGCCAGCAGTGCAAGCGGGGGGACCACAGATACGCAGTATTTT. Its translation: CASSASGGTTDTQYF.

This clonotype showed up just a few times. The V and J genes are TRBV7-3 and TRBJ2-3, with D unresolved. V was pared by 2 bases and J by 0 bases, with 9 bases between. CDR3 length: 15 residues. Germline values: CDR1 SGHTA, CDR2 FQGTGA. In DNA, the CDR3 is TGTGCCAGCAGCTTATCTACTACTAGCACAGATACGCAGTATTTT. Translating gives CASSLSTTSTDTQYF.

The chain recombines TRBV15 with TRBJ2-5; 10 nucleotides line up with TRBD1. The CDR3 has 16 amino acids. The V segment lost 5 bases and the J segment 6 bases; nucleotides outside the gene matches: 12. Germline V gene sequence: CDR1 LNHNV, CDR2 YYDKDF (reference sequence). In DNA form, the CDR3 reads TGTGCCACCAGCCTAGAGGGGACAGGGGTTAGGAAGACCCAGTACTTC. It codes for CATSLEGTGVRKTQYF.

This clonotype was detected a few times. This sequence joins TRBV29-1 and TRBJ2-7; possibly TRBD2 for D (6 bases). The CDR3 runs 13 residues. V lost 6 bases, J lost 4 bases, and 16 bases lay in between. The germline CDR1 and CDR2 sequences are SQVTM and ANQGSEA. The CDR3 DNA reads TGCAGCGTGCGGGGCAGTTTGAAATACGAGCAGTACTTC. It codes for CSVRGSLKYEQYF.

CDR3 DNA: TGTGCCAGCAGTTCCCTAGCGGGAGGGCTCCACGAGCAGTACGTC. Residues: CASSSLAGGLHEQYV. The V and J genes are TRBV6-2 or TRBV6-3 and TRBJ2-7; TRBD2 agrees at 12 bases. This CDR3 comprises 15 residues. Trimming at V came to 4 bases and at J to 5 bases, leaving 6 bases not matched to a gene. Germline loops: CDR1 MNHEY, CDR2 SVGEGT.

This sequence joins TRBV12-3 or TRBV12-4 and TRBJ2-1, with D possibly TRBD1 on 6 matching bases. V was trimmed by 3 bases and J by 4 bases, leaving 10 bases between them. The CDR3 runs to 14 residues. CDR3 amino acids: CASSFRGGYNEQFF. The CDR3 DNA follows: TGTGCCAGCAGTTTCAGAGGGGGATACAATGAGCAGTTCTTC.

This clonotype was picked up one time. The chain carries TRBV20-1 and TRBJ1-2, with TRBD1 matching 9 bases. V gave up 3 bases and J gave up 4 bases; unmatched junction bases: 6. This CDR3 is built from 14 residues. Germline V gives CDR1 DFQATT, CDR2 SNEGSKA (reference sequence). CDR3 DNA sequence: TGCAGTGCTAGTCCGGGACAGGGACGCTATGGCTACACCTTC. Its protein product is CSASPGQGRYGYTF.

Many counts were recorded for this clonotype. The chain uses TRBV6-1 and TRBJ1-2, with D possibly matching TRBD1 (5 bases). CDR3 length: 16 amino acids. V gave up 7 bases and J gave up 0 bases, with 18 bases separating them. Germline CDR1 reads MNHNS; CDR2 reads SASEGT. CDR3 sequence (DNA): TGTGCCAGCACGGGATTGAGGGGCAGTTCTAACTATGGCTACACCTTC. Protein sequence: CASTGLRGSSNYGYTF.

This clonotype was seen a few times. This sequence joins TRBV5-6 and TRBJ2-3, with 9 bases lining up with TRBD1. Germline V CDR1 and CDR2: SGHDT, YYEEEE. The CDR3 covers 13 residues. V lost 5 bases and J lost 5; bases outside the gene matches: 3. Written as DNA, the CDR3 is TGTGCCAGCAGACAGGACAGGGGAGATACGCAGTATTTT. Amino acid sequence: CASRQDRGDTQYF.